A selection of T cell receptor beta chains follows, all from one sample in a study of regulatory T cells in long-lasting Graves disease. TCRdb redid the calling of the multiplex PCR reads with MiXCR, one entry per CDR3 protein. Here the sample spans some 410,000 distinct CDR3 sequences, about a sixth being singletons. The same sample was also used in a study of T cells in Graves' hyperthyroidism and ophthalmopathy.

The starting material was peripheral blood mononuclear cells (PBMCs), obtained at new diagnosis, from a patient treated with antithyroid drugs. These TCRs come from a woman between 25 and 40 years old with Graves disease. The CDR3 runs from the conserved cysteine through the conserved F or W. D genes are given only for firm matches. Expanded clones are given a class, and other clones once, few, many or no size at all.

d_gene | j_gene | v_gene | abundance | CDR3aa | CDR3nt
TRBD1 | TRBJ2-7 | TRBV5-1 | few | CASSTGQGRDEQYF | TGCGCCAGCTCTACGGGACAGGGGCGGGACGAGCAGTACTTC
TRBD1 | TRBJ2-7 | TRBV6-1 | many | CASRTGTGDYEQYF | TGTGCCAGCAGGACCGGGACAGGGGACTACGAGCAGTACTTC
NA | TRBJ2-1 | TRBV11-2 | many | CASSLVNSDLQFF | TGTGCCAGCAGCTTAGTAAACTCCGATCTTCAGTTCTTC
NA | TRBJ2-3 | TRBV20-1 | many | CSANGESSTDTQYF | TGCAGTGCCAACGGAGAGTCCAGCACAGATACGCAGTATTTT
NA | TRBJ2-1 | TRBV28 | NA | CASIGGLYNEQFF | TGTGCCAGTATCGGGGGGCTCTACAATGAGCAGTTCTTC
NA | TRBJ2-7 | TRBV6-5 | many | CASSYRVPSYEQYF | TGTGCCAGCAGTTACAGGGTTCCCTCCTACGAGCAGTACTTC
NA | TRBJ2-1 | TRBV6-2/TRBV6-3 | few | CATRRPSSYNEQFF | TGTGCCACCCGACGGCCAAGCTCCTACAATGAGCAGTTCTTC
NA | TRBJ2-3 | TRBV15 | many | CATSRRGADTQYF | TGTGCCACCAGCAGAAGGGGTGCGGATACGCAGTATTTT
TRBD2 | TRBJ2-1 | TRBV20-1 | many | CSALAGSSYNEQFF | TGCAGTGCTTTAGCGGGGAGCTCCTACAATGAGCAGTTCTTC
TRBD2 | TRBJ2-7 | TRBV27 | many | CASRKRERYEQYF | TGTGCCAGCAGAAAGCGGGAGAGGTACGAGCAGTACTTC
NA | TRBJ2-1 | TRBV7-9 | many | CASSLVVRDEQFF | TGTGCCAGCAGCTTAGTGGTCAGGGACGAGCAGTTCTTC
NA | TRBJ2-1 | TRBV29-1 | many | CSAQHAWNNEQFF | TGCAGCGCCCAACATGCCTGGAACAATGAGCAGTTCTTC
NA | TRBJ2-6 | TRBV4-3 | few | CASTQWVRSSGANVLTF | TGCGCCAGCACACAGTGGGTCCGTAGTTCTGGGGCCAACGTCCTGACTTTC
TRBD1 | TRBJ1-2 | TRBV19 | few | CASSTTFPRQGADGYTF | TGTGCCAGTAGTACAACCTTCCCGCGACAGGGGGCCGATGGCTACACCTTC
TRBD2 | TRBJ2-3 | TRBV7-2 | many | CASRGGLGNTDTQYF | TGTGCCAGCAGGGGGGGACTAGGGAACACAGATACGCAGTATTTT
TRBD2 | TRBJ2-1 | TRBV7-8 | NA | CASSLEGLAGGNEQFF | TGTGCCAGCAGCTTAGAGGGACTAGCGGGAGGAAATGAGCAGTTCTTC
NA | TRBJ2-2 | TRBV7-8 | few | CASSQIRGRRNTGELFF | TGTGCCAGCAGCCAAATAAGAGGACGACGTAACACCGGGGAGCTGTTTTTT
TRBD1 | TRBJ1-2 | TRBV29-1 | many | CSVELSGGSGYTF | TGCAGCGTTGAGCTTTCAGGGGGCTCTGGCTACACCTTC
NA | TRBJ1-5 | TRBV30 | many | CAWSGEGNQPQHF | TGTGCCTGGAGTGGCGAGGGGAATCAGCCCCAGCATTTT
NA | TRBJ2-1 | TRBV3-1 | many | CASSPHLGGRPYNEQFF | TGTGCCAGCAGCCCCCACCTAGGGGGGAGGCCCTACAATGAGCAGTTCTTC
NA | TRBJ2-7 | TRBV14 | NA | CASSQGVPYEQYF | TGTGCCAGCAGCCAAGGGGTACCCTACGAGCAGTACTTC
NA | TRBJ1-4 | TRBV7-9 | few | CASSLEVGGANEKLFF | TGTGCCAGCAGCTTAGAAGTAGGGGGTGCGAATGAAAAACTGTTTTTT
NA | TRBJ1-5 | TRBV12-3/TRBV12-4 | few | CASMFGNNQPQHF | TGTGCCAGCATGTTCGGTAACAATCAGCCCCAGCATTTT
NA | TRBJ1-2 | TRBV4-3 | NA | CASSQGIGASYGYTF | TGCGCCAGCAGCCAAGGAATAGGGGCAAGCTATGGCTACACCTTC
NA | TRBJ2-6 | TRBV7-9 | NA | CASTQEGAGANVLTF | TGTGCCAGCACCCAAGAGGGGGCTGGGGCCAACGTCCTGACTTTC
NA | TRBJ1-5 | TRBV28 | many | CASRELGGNSNQPQHF | TGTGCCAGCAGAGAACTCGGCGGAAATAGCAATCAGCCCCAGCATTTT
NA | TRBJ2-2 | TRBV30 | many | CAWATEQDLGSTGELFF | TGTGCCTGGGCCACAGAGCAGGACTTAGGGAGCACCGGGGAGCTGTTTTTT
TRBD2 | TRBJ2-7 | TRBV10-3 | many | CAISELAGGSSYEQYF | TGTGCCATCAGTGAGCTAGCGGGAGGGAGCTCCTACGAGCAGTACTTC
NA | TRBJ1-2 | TRBV4-1 | few | CASSQGELNYGYTF | TGCGCCAGCAGCCAAGGAGAACTGAACTATGGCTACACCTTC
NA | TRBJ1-5 | TRBV2 | many | CASSELGGGGNQPQHF | TGTGCCAGCAGTGAACTCGGAGGGGGGGGCAATCAGCCCCAGCATTTT
TRBD2 | TRBJ2-4 | TRBV11-2 | many | CASSPGGGRGKNIQYF | TGTGCCAGCAGCCCCGGGGGAGGGAGAGGCAAAAACATTCAGTACTTC
NA | TRBJ1-4 | TRBV28 | few | CASSLDEKLFF | TGTGCCAGCAGTTTAGATGAAAAACTGTTTTTT
NA | TRBJ2-7 | TRBV5-1 | many | CASSLAGLSEQYF | TGCGCCAGCAGCTTGGCCGGGCTATCCGAGCAGTACTTC
NA | TRBJ2-5 | TRBV28 | many | CASHRGEGIPGQETQYF | TGTGCCAGCCACAGGGGGGAGGGCATACCTGGCCAAGAGACCCAGTACTTC
TRBD1 | TRBJ2-1 | TRBV11-2 | many | CASSLRGPNEQFF | TGTGCCAGCAGCTTAAGGGGGCCGAATGAGCAGTTCTTC
NA | TRBJ2-5 | TRBV30 | many | CASTGDNQETQYF | TGTGCCTCGACTGGGGATAATCAAGAGACCCAGTACTTC
NA | TRBJ2-1 | TRBV24-1 | many | CATSENSGEQFF | TGTGCCACCAGTGAAAATAGCGGTGAGCAGTTCTTC
TRBD1 | TRBJ2-3 | TRBV11-3 | many | CASSLGQGLTDTQYF | TGTGCCAGCAGCTTGGGACAGGGGTTGACAGATACGCAGTATTTT
NA | TRBJ2-1 | TRBV7-3 | many | CASSRSDGLDEQFF | TGTGCCAGCAGCCGGTCTGACGGTCTGGATGAGCAGTTCTTC
TRBD1 | TRBJ2-7 | TRBV5-1 | many | CASRTGTAYEQYF | TGCGCCAGCAGAACCGGGACAGCCTACGAGCAGTACTTC
TRBD2 | TRBJ2-7 | TRBV28 | NA | CASTQPAGGPGEQYF | TGTGCCAGCACCCAGCCGGCGGGAGGGCCGGGCGAGCAGTACTTC
NA | TRBJ2-5 | TRBV11-2 | many | CASSLGSWETQYF | TGTGCCAGCAGCTTAGGATCTTGGGAGACCCAGTACTTC
NA | TRBJ2-5 | TRBV7-2 | many | CASSPMGSGETQYF | TGTGCCAGCAGCCCGATGGGTTCGGGGGAGACCCAGTACTTC
NA | TRBJ2-7 | TRBV6-5 | many | CASSYSVTRATITREQYF | TGTGCCAGCAGTTACTCGGTTACGAGGGCAACTATTACGAGAGAGCAGTACTTC
NA | TRBJ2-1 | TRBV28 | many | CASSTNDRHEQFF | TGTGCCAGCAGCACCAATGACAGGCATGAGCAGTTCTTC
NA | TRBJ2-1 | TRBV11-2 | NA | CASLGGPWYNEQFF | TGTGCCAGCTTAGGAGGGCCATGGTACAATGAGCAGTTCTTC
NA | TRBJ2-7 | TRBV19 | NA | CASSIGEAYEQYF | TGTGCCAGTAGTATCGGGGAGGCCTACGAGCAGTACTTC
TRBD2 | TRBJ2-1 | TRBV28 | NA | CASRAFGDYQFF | TGTGCCAGCAGGGCCTTCGGGGACTACCAGTTCTTC
NA | TRBJ1-1 | TRBV19 | NA | CASSKRGRAALGSTEAFF | TGTGCCAGTAGTAAGCGAGGAAGGGCAGCCCTGGGGAGCACTGAAGCTTTCTTT
TRBD1 | TRBJ1-1 | TRBV18 | many | CASSLGTEILNGFF | TGTGCCAGCTCACTAGGGACAGAGATACTGAATGGTTTCTTT
TRBD1 | TRBJ2-1 | TRBV20-1 | NA | CSARDPGGGEQSF | TGCAGTGCTAGAGACCCAGGGGGCGGTGAGCAGTCCTTC
NA | TRBJ2-3 | TRBV11-2 | many | CASSLDVGTDTQYF | TGTGCCAGCAGCCTGGACGTCGGCACAGATACGCAGTATTTT
NA | TRBJ1-5 | TRBV6-2/TRBV6-3 | few | CASRALGNQPQHF | TGTGCCAGCAGAGCTCTTGGCAATCAGCCCCAGCATTTT
NA | TRBJ1-2 | TRBV20-1 | many | CSARDPRNYGYTF | TGCAGTGCTAGAGATCCGCGCAACTATGGCTACACCTTC
NA | TRBJ2-1 | TRBV11-1 | many | CASSLRGISSYNEQFF | TGTGCCAGCAGCTTAAGAGGGATTAGTTCCTACAATGAGCAGTTCTTC
NA | TRBJ1-4 | TRBV6-2/TRBV6-3 | NA | CASSYSWRTNEKLFF | TGTGCCAGCAGTTACTCATGGAGAACTAATGAAAAACTGTTTTTT
TRBD1 | TRBJ1-2 | TRBV29-1 | few | CSVEDLDREHGYTF | TGCAGCGTTGAAGATTTGGACAGGGAACATGGCTACACCTTC